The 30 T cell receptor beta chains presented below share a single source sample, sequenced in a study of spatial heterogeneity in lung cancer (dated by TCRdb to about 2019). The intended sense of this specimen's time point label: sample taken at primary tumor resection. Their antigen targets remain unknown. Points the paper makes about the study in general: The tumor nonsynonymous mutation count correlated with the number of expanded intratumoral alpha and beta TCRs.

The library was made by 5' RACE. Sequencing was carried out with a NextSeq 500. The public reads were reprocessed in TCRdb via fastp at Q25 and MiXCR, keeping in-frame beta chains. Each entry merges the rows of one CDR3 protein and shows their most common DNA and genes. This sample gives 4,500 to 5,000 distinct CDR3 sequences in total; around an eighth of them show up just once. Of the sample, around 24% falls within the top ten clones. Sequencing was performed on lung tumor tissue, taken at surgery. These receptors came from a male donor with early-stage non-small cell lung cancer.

This chain's CDR3 is CASRGGTSGLDTQYF. The CDR3 DNA reads as TGTGCCAGCAGAGGCGGGACTAGCGGGTTAGATACGCAGTATTTT. The chain employs TRBV2 and TRBJ2-3, with 12 positions matching TRBD2. Germline assignment: CDR1 SNHLY and CDR2 FYNNEI. CDR3 length equals 15 residues. After removal of 6 bases from V and 5 bases from J, the junction contained 6 bases not matched to a gene.

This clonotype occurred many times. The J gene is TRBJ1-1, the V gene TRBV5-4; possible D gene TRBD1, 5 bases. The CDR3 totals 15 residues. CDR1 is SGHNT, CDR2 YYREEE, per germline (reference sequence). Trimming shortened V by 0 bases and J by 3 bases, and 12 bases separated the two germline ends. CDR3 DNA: TGTGCCAGCAGCTTGGACAGCAGGGAGGACACTGAAGCTTTCTTT. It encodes CASSLDSREDTEAFF. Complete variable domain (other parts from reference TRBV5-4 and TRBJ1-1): ETGVTQSPTHLIKTRGQQVTLRCSSQSGHNTVSWYQQALGQGPQFIFQYYREEENGRGNFPPRFSGLQFPNYSSELNVNALELDDSALYLCASSLDSREDTEAFFGQGTRLTVV.

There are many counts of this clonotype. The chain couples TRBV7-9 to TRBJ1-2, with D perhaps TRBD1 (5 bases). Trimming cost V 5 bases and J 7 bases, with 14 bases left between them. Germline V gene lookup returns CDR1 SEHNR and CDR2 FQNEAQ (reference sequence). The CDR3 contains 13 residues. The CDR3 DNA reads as TGTGCCAGCAGCCGGGACGGTCCGCGTGGCTACACCTTC. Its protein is CASSRDGPRGYTF.

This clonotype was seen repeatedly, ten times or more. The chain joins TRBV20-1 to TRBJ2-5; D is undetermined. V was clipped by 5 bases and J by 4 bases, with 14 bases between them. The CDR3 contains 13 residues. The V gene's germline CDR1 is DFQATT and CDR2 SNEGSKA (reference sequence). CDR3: CSALPPTRETQYF. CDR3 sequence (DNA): TGCAGTGCTCTCCCCCCAACGAGAGAGACCCAGTACTTC.

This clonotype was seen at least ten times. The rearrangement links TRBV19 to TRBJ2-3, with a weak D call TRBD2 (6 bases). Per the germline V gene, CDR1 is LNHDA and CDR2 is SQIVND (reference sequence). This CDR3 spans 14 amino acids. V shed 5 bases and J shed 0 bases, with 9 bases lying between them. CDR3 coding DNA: TGTGCCAGTAGTCGTAGCGGAAGCACAGATACGCAGTATTTT. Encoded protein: CASSRSGSTDTQYF. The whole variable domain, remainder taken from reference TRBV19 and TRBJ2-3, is DGGITQSPKYLFRKEGQNVTLSCEQNLNHDAMYWYRQDPGQGLRLIYYSQIVNDFQKGDIAEGYSVSREKKESFPLTVTSAQKNPTAFYLCASSRSGSTDTQYFGPGTRLTVL.

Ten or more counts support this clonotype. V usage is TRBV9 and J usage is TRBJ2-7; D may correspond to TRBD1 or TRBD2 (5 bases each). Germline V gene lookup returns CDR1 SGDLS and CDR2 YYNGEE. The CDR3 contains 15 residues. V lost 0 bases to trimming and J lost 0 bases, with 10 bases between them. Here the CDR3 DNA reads TGTGCCAGCAGCGTAGGAGGGACGGTCTCCTACGAGCAGTACTTC. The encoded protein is CASSVGGTVSYEQYF.

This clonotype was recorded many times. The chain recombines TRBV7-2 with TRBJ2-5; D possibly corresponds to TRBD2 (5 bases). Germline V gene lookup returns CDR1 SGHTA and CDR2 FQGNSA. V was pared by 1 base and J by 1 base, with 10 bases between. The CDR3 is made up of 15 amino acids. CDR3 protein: CASSLVTGSQETQYF. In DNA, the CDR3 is TGTGCCAGCAGCTTAGTTACGGGAAGCCAAGAGACCCAGTACTTC.

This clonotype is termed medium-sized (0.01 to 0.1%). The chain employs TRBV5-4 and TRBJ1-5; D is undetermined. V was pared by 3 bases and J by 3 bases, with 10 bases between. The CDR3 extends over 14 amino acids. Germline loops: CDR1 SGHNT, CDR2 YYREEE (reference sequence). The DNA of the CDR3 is TGTGCCAGCAGCTCCGACGGACCCAATCAGCCCCAGCATTTT. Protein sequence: CASSSDGPNQPQHF.

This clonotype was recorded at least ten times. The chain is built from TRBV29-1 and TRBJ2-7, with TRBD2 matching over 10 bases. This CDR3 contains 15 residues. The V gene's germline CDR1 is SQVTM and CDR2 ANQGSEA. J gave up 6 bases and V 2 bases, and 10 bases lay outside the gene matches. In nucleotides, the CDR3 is TGCAGCGTTGAATTCGGAAGCGGGGGGGCCCCCGAGCAGTACTTC. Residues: CSVEFGSGGAPEQYF.

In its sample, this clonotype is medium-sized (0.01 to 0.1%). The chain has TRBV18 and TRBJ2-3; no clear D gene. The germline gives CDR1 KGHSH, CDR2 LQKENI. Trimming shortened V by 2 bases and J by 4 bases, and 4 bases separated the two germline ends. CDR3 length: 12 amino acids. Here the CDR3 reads CASSPYPDTQYF. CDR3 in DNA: TGTGCCAGCTCACCATACCCAGATACGCAGTATTTT.

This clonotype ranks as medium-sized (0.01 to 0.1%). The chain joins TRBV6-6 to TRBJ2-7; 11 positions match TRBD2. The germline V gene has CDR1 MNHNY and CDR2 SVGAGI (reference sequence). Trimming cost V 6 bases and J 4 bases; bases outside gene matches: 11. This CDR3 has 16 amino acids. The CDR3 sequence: CASRVGVAGGSYEQYF. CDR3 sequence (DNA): TGTGCCAGCAGAGTGGGGGTAGCGGGAGGGTCGTACGAGCAGTACTTC.

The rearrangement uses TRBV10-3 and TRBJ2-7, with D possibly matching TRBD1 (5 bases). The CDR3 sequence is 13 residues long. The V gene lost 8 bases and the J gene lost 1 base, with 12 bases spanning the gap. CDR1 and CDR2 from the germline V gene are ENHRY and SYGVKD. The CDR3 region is CAIGAAGSYEQYF. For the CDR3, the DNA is TGTGCCATCGGGGCAGCCGGATCCTACGAGCAGTACTTC.

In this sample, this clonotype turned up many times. CDR3 nucleotide sequence: TGTGCCAGCAGCTTAGTGGGGACGGCTGGAGAGACCCAGTACTTC. Its protein is CASSLVGTAGETQYF. V gene TRBV7-9 combines with J gene TRBJ2-5; D is perhaps TRBD1 or TRBD2 (5 bases each). The CDR3 extends over 15 amino acids. Looked up from germline, CDR1 is SEHNR and CDR2 is FQNEAQ (reference sequence). V was shortened by 1 base and J by 4 bases, with 13 bases between the two germline ends. The full variable domain, its missing parts supplied by reference TRBV7-9 and TRBJ2-5, is DTGVSQNPRHKITKRGQNVTFRCDPISEHNRLYWYRQTLGQGPEFLTYFQNEAQLEKSRLLSDRFSAERPKGSFSTLEIQRTEQGDSAMYLCASSLVGTAGETQYFGPGTRLLVL.

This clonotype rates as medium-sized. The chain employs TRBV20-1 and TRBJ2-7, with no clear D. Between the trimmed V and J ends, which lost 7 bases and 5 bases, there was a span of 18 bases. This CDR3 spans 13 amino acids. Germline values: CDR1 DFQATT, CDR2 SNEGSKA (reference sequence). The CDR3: CSVGTPLWDEQYF. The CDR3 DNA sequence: TGCAGTGTAGGCACTCCCCTTTGGGACGAGCAGTACTTC.

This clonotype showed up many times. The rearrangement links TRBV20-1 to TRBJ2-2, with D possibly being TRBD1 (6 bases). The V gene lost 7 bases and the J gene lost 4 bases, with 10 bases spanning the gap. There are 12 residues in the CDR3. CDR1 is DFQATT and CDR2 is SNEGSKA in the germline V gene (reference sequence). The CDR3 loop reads CSGAGVTGELFF. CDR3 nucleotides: TGCAGTGGTGCAGGGGTCACCGGGGAGCTGTTTTTT.

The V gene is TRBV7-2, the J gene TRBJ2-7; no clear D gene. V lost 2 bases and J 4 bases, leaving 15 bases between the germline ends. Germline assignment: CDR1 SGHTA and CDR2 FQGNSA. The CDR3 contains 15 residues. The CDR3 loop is CASSLSFGFLYEQYF. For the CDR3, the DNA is TGTGCCAGCAGCTTATCGTTCGGGTTCTTGTACGAGCAGTACTTC.

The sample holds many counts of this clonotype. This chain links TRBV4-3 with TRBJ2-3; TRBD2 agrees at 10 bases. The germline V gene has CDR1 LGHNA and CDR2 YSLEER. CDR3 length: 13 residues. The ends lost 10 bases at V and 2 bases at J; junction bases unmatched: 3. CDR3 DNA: TGCGCCACCGGGACTAGCGACACAGATACGCAGTATTTT. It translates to CATGTSDTDTQYF.

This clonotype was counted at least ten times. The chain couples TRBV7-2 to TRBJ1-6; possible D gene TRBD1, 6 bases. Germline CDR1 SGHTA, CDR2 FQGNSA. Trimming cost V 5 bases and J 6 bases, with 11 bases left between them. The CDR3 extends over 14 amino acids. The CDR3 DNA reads TGTGCCAGCAGCCCACAGGGCCCTAATTCACCCCTCCACTTT. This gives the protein CASSPQGPNSPLHF. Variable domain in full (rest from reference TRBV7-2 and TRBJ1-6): GAGVSQSPSNKVTEKGKDVELRCDPISGHTALYWYRQSLGQGLEFLIYFQGNSAPDKSGLPSDRFSAERTGGSVSTLTIQRTQQEDSAVYLCASSPQGPNSPLHFGNGTRLTVT.

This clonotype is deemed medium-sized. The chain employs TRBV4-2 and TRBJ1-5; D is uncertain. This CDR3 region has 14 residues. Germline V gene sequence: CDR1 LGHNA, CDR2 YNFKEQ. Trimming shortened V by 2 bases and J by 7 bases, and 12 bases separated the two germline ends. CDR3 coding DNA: TGTGCCAGCAGCCAAACGTCACGGCACCAGCCCCAGCATTTT. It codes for CASSQTSRHQPQHF.

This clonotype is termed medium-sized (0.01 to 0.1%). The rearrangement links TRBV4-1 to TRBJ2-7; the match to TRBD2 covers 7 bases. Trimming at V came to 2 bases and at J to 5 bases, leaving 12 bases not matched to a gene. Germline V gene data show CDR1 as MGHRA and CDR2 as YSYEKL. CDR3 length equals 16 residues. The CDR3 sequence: CASSQQSGTQYDEQYF. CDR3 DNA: TGCGCCAGCAGCCAACAGAGCGGGACCCAGTATGACGAGCAGTACTTC.

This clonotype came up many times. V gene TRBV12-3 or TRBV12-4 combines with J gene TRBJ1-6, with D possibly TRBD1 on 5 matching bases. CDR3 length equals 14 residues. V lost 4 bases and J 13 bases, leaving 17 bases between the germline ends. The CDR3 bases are TGTGCCAGCAGTTACGGGGCCTCGGCAGGCCCCCTCCACTTT. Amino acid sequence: CASSYGASAGPLHF.

CDR3 bases: TGTGCCAGCAGCCAGGGGGTCGGGACCCAGTACTTC. Translating gives CASSQGVGTQYF. This chain connects TRBV3-1 to TRBJ2-5, with D possibly being TRBD1 or TRBD2 (5 bases each). Germline CDR1 reads LGHDT; CDR2 reads YNNKEL (reference sequence). CDR3 size: 12 residues. V was shortened by 3 bases and J by 7 bases, with 9 bases between the two germline ends.

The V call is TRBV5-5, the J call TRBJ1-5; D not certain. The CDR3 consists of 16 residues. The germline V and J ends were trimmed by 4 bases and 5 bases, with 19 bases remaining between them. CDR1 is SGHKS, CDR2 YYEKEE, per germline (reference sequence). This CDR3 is CASSTSEGRLHQPQHF. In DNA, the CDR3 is TGTGCCAGCAGCACTTCCGAGGGCAGGCTCCATCAGCCCCAGCATTTT.

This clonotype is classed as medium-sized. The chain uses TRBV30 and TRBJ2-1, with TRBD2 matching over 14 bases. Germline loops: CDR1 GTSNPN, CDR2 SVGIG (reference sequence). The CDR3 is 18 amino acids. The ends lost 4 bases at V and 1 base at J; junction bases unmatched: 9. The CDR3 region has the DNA TGTGCCTGGAATCTCGGACTAGCGGGAGGAGGTTCCTACAATGAGCAGTTCTTC. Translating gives CAWNLGLAGGGSYNEQFF.

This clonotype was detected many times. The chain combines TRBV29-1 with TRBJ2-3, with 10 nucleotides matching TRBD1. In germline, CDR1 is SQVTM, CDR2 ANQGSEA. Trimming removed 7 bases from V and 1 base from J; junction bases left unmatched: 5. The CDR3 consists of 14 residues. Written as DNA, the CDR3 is TGCAGCGCATCCGGGACAGGGGGCACAGATACGCAGTATTTT. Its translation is CSASGTGGTDTQYF.

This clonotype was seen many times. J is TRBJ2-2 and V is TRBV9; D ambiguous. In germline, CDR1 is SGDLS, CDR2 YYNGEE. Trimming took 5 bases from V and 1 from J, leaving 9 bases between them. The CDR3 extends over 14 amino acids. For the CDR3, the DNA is TGTGCCAGCAGAAAAGGGTGGAACACCGGGGAGCTGTTTTTT. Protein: CASRKGWNTGELFF.

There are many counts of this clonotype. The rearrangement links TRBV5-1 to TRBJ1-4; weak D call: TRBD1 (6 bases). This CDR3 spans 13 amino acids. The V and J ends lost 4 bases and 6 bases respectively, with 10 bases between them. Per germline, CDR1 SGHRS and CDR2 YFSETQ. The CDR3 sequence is CASSLTGYEKLFF. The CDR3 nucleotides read TGCGCCAGCAGCCTCACAGGGTATGAAAAACTGTTTTTT.

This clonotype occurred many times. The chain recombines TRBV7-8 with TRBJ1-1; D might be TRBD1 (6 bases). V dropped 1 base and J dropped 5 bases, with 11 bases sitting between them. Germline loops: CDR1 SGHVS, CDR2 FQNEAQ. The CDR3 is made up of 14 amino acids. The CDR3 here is CASSLDRVRTEAFF. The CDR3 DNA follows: TGTGCCAGCAGCTTAGACAGGGTTCGAACTGAAGCTTTCTTT.

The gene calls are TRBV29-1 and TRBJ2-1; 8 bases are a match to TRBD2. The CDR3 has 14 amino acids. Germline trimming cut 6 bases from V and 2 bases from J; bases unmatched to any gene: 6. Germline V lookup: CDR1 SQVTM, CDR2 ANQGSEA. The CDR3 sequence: CSVATGRAYNEQFF. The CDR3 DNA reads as TGCAGCGTAGCTACCGGGAGGGCCTACAATGAGCAGTTCTTC.

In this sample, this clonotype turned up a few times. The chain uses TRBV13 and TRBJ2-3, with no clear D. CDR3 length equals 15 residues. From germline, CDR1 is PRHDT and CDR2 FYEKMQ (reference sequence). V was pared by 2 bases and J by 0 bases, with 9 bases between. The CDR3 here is CASSLFRSSTDTQYF. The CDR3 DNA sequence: TGTGCCAGCAGCTTATTCAGGTCTAGCACAGATACGCAGTATTTT.